Below, 27 T cell receptor beta chains from the same sample are listed, as sequenced in a study of T cell repertoires in cytomegalovirus infection. These receptors' targets are unknown. TCRdb re-analysed the reads in MiXCR, keeping a single row per CDR3 protein. The sample yields a few hundred thousand distinct CDR3 sequences, 40% seen once. The material sequenced was cultured PBMCs, taken from culture after CMV antigen stimulation. The receptor source for this set is a human donor in good health (CMV status not recorded). Some clones in this sample may be carry-over from other donors' samples.

This clonotype was counted between two and nine times. The V gene is TRBV7-2, the J gene TRBJ1-4; D uncertain. Trimming removed 2 bases at V and 0 bases at J, with 10 bases between. This CDR3 contains 16 residues. Germline CDR1 reads SGHTA; CDR2 reads FQGNSA. The CDR3: CASSLRPRATNEKLFF. The CDR3 nucleotides are TGTGCCAGCAGCTTACGCCCCAGAGCAACTAATGAAAAACTGTTTTTT.

This clonotype was found a few times. V gene TRBV3-1 combines with J gene TRBJ1-1; TRBD1 agrees at 11 bases. The ends lost 3 bases at V and 5 bases at J; junction bases unmatched: 11. This CDR3 spans 17 amino acids. The V gene's germline CDR1 is LGHDT and CDR2 YNNKEL (reference sequence). The CDR3 nucleotides are TGTGCCAGCAGCCAGGACGGGGGACAGGGGGGCAGGACTGAAGCTTTCTTT. It translates to CASSQDGGQGGRTEAFF.

The chain employs TRBV10-3 and TRBJ1-1; 9 bases are shared with TRBD1. The germline V gene has CDR1 ENHRY and CDR2 SYGVKD. After removal of 2 bases from V and 5 bases from J, the junction contained 6 bases not matched to a gene. The CDR3 consists of 15 residues. The CDR3 sequence: CAISEHGTGRTEAFF. As DNA, the CDR3 is TGTGCCATCAGTGAGCATGGGACAGGGCGGACTGAAGCTTTCTTT.

The chain uses TRBV7-2 and TRBJ1-4, with D unresolved. This CDR3 contains 16 residues. Looked up from germline, CDR1 is SGHTA and CDR2 is FQGNSA. V lost 0 bases and J lost 5, with 13 bases in between. CDR3 in DNA: TGTGCCAGCAGCTTAGCGGTGGCCGAGCCCAATGAAAAACTGTTTTTT. Translating gives CASSLAVAEPNEKLFF.

The CDR3 region has the DNA TGTGCCAGCAGTTCCCAGCAGCAGTTCTTC. This sequence encodes CASSSQQQFF. This chain uses TRBV28 with TRBJ2-1; no definite D call. CDR3 length: 10 residues. Trimming shortened V by 4 bases and J by 11 bases, and 6 bases separated the two germline ends. Germline-derived CDR1 and CDR2 are MDHEN and SYDVKM. The whole variable domain, filled in from reference TRBV28 and TRBJ2-1, reads DVKVTQSSRYLVKRTGEKVFLECVQDMDHENMFWYRQDPGLGLRLIYFSYDVKMKEKGDIPEGYSVSREKKERFSLILESASTNQTSMYLCASSSQQQFFGPGTRLTVL.

The chain combines TRBV12-3 or TRBV12-4 with TRBJ1-3; D possibly corresponds to TRBD1 (6 bases). Between the trimmed V and J ends, which lost 5 bases and 0 bases, there was a span of 20 bases. The CDR3 consists of 18 residues. As DNA, the CDR3 is TGTGCCAGCAGTCCCCGAAGGGGGGGTCTCCGCTCTGGAAACACCATATATTTT. Its protein product is CASSPRRGGLRSGNTIYF.

In DNA, the CDR3 is TGTGCCAGCAGCCACCCCCAGAAGACAAATGAAAAACTGTTTTTT. Protein: CASSHPQKTNEKLFF. The rearrangement links TRBV7-9 to TRBJ1-4; no clear D. V was trimmed by 5 bases and J by 5 bases, leaving 15 bases between them. Germline V gives CDR1 SEHNR, CDR2 FQNEAQ (reference sequence). The CDR3 extends over 15 amino acids.

The chain combines TRBV7-9 with TRBJ2-1, with D hard to call. V lost 3 bases, J lost 2 bases, and 11 bases lay in between. This CDR3 has 15 amino acids. The germline gives CDR1 SEHNR, CDR2 FQNEAQ (reference sequence). The CDR3 coding sequence is TGTGCCAGCAGCTTCGGCTCCGGTACCTACAATGAGCAGTTCTTC. It translates to CASSFGSGTYNEQFF.

The V gene is TRBV7-2, the J gene TRBJ2-5; 12 bases align to TRBD2. The germline CDR1 and CDR2 sequences are SGHTA and FQGNSA. With 5 bases clipped from V and 11 bases from J, the junction kept 15 bases outside the gene matches. The CDR3 is made up of 16 amino acids. The CDR3 here is CASSRIVTSGGAGQYF. As DNA, the CDR3 is TGTGCCAGCAGCCGCATTGTGACTAGCGGGGGAGCCGGGCAGTACTTC.

The chain couples TRBV5-4 to TRBJ2-5; 7 positions match TRBD1. Losses at the gene ends were 4 bases for V and 3 bases for J; bases not matched to a gene: 6. CDR1 and CDR2 (germline): SGHNT, YYREEE (reference sequence). The CDR3 has 14 residues. In nucleotides, the CDR3 is TGTGCCAGCAGCGCCACAGGGGTAGAAGAGACCCAGTACTTC. This translates into CASSATGVEETQYF.

This clonotype occurred many times. The chain uses TRBV7-2 and TRBJ2-1; D may be TRBD1 or TRBD2 (5 bases each). This CDR3 has 16 residues. CDR1 is SGHTA and CDR2 is FQGNSA in the germline V gene. V was pared by 1 base and J by 6 bases, with 16 bases between. The CDR3 loop reads CASSLVFWDRRNEQFF. The CDR3 bases are TGTGCCAGCAGCTTAGTTTTTTGGGACCGCCGCAATGAGCAGTTCTTC.

This clonotype was seen ten or more times. The CDR3 here is CASRVGLAVLSYEQYF. CDR3 coding DNA: TGTGCCAGCAGAGTCGGACTAGCGGTACTATCCTACGAGCAGTACTTC. The chain recombines TRBV6-2 or TRBV6-3 with TRBJ2-7; TRBD2 matches at 10 bases. This CDR3 is built from 16 residues. Per germline, CDR1 MNHEY and CDR2 SVGEGT. The V and J ends lost 6 bases and 1 base, in that order; junction bases with no gene match: 9.

This sequence joins TRBV30 and TRBJ1-1; D uncertain. Trimming took 3 bases from V and 4 from J, leaving 12 bases between them. The germline V gene has CDR1 GTSNPN and CDR2 SVGIG (reference sequence). The CDR3 sequence is 13 residues long. The CDR3 is CAWSRIDGTEAFF. The CDR3 DNA reads TGTGCCTGGAGCCGAATAGACGGCACTGAAGCTTTCTTT.

The rearrangement uses TRBV7-6 and TRBJ2-7, with TRBD1 as a possible D gene (6 bases). Germline V gene data show CDR1 as SGHVS and CDR2 as FNYEAQ. This CDR3 has 16 amino acids. The V gene lost 4 bases and the J gene lost 0 bases, with 16 bases spanning the gap. The CDR3 loop reads CASSSTRGPNSYEQYF. The CDR3 nucleotides read TGTGCCAGCAGCTCCACCAGGGGCCCGAACTCCTACGAGCAGTACTTC.

The rearrangement links TRBV6-1 to TRBJ2-7; TRBD2 matches at 7 bases. The germline gives CDR1 MNHNS, CDR2 SASEGT. V gave up 7 bases and J gave up 6 bases; unmatched junction bases: 15. The CDR3 sequence is 15 residues long. The CDR3 region has the DNA TGTGCCAGCAATGGTAGGGGACTACAGTTCTCCGAGCAGTACTTC. It yields the protein CASNGRGLQFSEQYF.

The table lists this clonotype with many counts. The chain employs TRBV7-2 and TRBJ1-1; possible D gene TRBD1, 5 bases. V shed 1 base and J shed 3 bases, with 15 bases lying between them. Germline V CDR1 and CDR2: SGHTA, FQGNSA. The CDR3 contains 16 residues. CDR3 loop: CASSLVGLGRDTEAFF. CDR3 sequence (DNA): TGTGCCAGCAGCTTAGTGGGTCTGGGCAGGGACACTGAAGCTTTCTTT.

The CDR3 spells CASSFRTLGQNYGYTF. CDR3 DNA sequence: TGTGCCAGCAGTTTTCGCACCCTGGGACAAAACTATGGCTACACCTTC. This rearrangement joins TRBV6-6 to TRBJ1-2, with a possible D match to TRBD1 (6 bases). Per germline, CDR1 MNHNY and CDR2 SVGAGI (reference sequence). The length of the CDR3 is 16 residues. V lost 4 bases and J 2 bases, leaving 17 bases between the germline ends.

V and J are TRBV7-2 and TRBJ1-2; unclear D gene. From germline, CDR1 is SGHTA and CDR2 FQGNSA. The CDR3 totals 13 residues. V lost 1 base to trimming and J lost 8 bases, with 11 bases between them. CDR3 nucleotides: TGTGCCAGCAGCTTAGGTGCCTCTCGGGGCTACACCTTC. The encoded protein is CASSLGASRGYTF.

The chain employs TRBV12-3 or TRBV12-4 and TRBJ2-5; 8 bases align to TRBD2. The junction had 8 bases not matched to a gene; V was cut back by 4 bases and J by 4 bases. The length of the CDR3 is 15 residues. The CDR3, as DNA: TGTGCCAGCAGTTGGGGCGGGCTAGCGGGAGAGACCCAGTACTTC. This gives the protein CASSWGGLAGETQYF.

This clonotype came up a few times. The chain has TRBV12-3 or TRBV12-4 and TRBJ1-3; D might be TRBD1 (5 bases). The V end was cut by 5 bases, the J end by 3 bases, with 17 bases between. The CDR3 length is 16 residues. CDR3 residues: CASSPQDIFIGNTIYF. The CDR3 coding sequence is TGTGCCAGCAGTCCCCAGGACATTTTTATTGGAAACACCATATATTTT.

The CDR3 DNA is TGCAGTGCTGGACCGAGGACAGCCCACGACTCCTACGAGCAGTACTTC. This sequence encodes CSAGPRTAHDSYEQYF. The J gene is TRBJ2-7, the V gene TRBV20-1; D might be TRBD1 (6 bases). Trimming cost V 5 bases and J 0 bases, with 20 bases left between them. Germline CDR1 DFQATT, CDR2 SNEGSKA (reference sequence). The CDR3 totals 16 residues.

J is TRBJ1-1 and V is TRBV4-1, with TRBD1 identical over 7 bases. Germline V CDR1 and CDR2: MGHRA, YSYEKL. The CDR3 is made up of 17 amino acids. V lost 2 bases to trimming and J lost 1 base; unmatched junction nucleotides: 10. The CDR3 protein is CASSQPTRQGRNTEAFF. CDR3 coding DNA: TGCGCCAGCAGCCAACCCACTCGACAGGGCCGGAACACTGAAGCTTTCTTT.

This clonotype has a handful of counts. The J gene is TRBJ2-1, the V gene TRBV2; 11 positions agree with TRBD2. CDR1 and CDR2 (germline): SNHLY, FYNNEI. This CDR3 comprises 13 residues. V trimming: 7 bases; J trimming: 5 bases; junction bases outside the gene matches: 1. In DNA, the CDR3 is TGTGCCAGCATACTAGCGGGAGACAATGAGCAGTTCTTC. Translation gives CASILAGDNEQFF.

V is TRBV7-8 and J is TRBJ1-5; D is possibly TRBD1 (5 bases). This CDR3 contains 14 residues. With 1 base removed from V and 6 bases from J, the gap between germline ends came to 10 bases. CDR1 and CDR2 from the germline V gene are SGHVS and FQNEAQ. As DNA, the CDR3 is TGTGCCAGCAGCTTAGACAGGAGCGGTCAGCCCCAGCATTTT. Residues: CASSLDRSGQPQHF.

This clonotype was detected ten times or more. CDR3 protein: CASTKGNTGELFF. The DNA for the CDR3 is TGTGCCAGCACCAAGGGAAACACCGGGGAGCTGTTTTTT. V is TRBV7-8 and J is TRBJ2-2; D gene ambiguous. Germline assignment: CDR1 SGHVS and CDR2 FQNEAQ. Between the trimmed V and J ends, which lost 7 bases and 2 bases, there was a span of 8 bases. This CDR3 is built from 13 residues.

This clonotype came up once. V and J are TRBV12-3 or TRBV12-4 and TRBJ2-3, with 15 positions matching TRBD2. The CDR3 contains 18 residues. V was pared by 4 bases and J by 4 bases, with 9 bases of the junction left unmatched. CDR3 protein: CASSSGGLAGGVADTQYF. CDR3 in DNA: TGTGCCAGCAGTTCAGGGGGACTAGCGGGGGGTGTTGCAGATACGCAGTATTTT.

Turning to this clonotype: At one end the junction does not follow the germline gene, possibly because of a read error. The chain employs TRBV29-1 and TRBJ2-1; D call uncertain. The germline V gene has CDR1 SQVTM and CDR2 ANQGSEA. This CDR3 region has 11 residues. CDR3 sequence (DNA): TGCAGCGTTGTAATCTACGATGAGCAGTTCTTC. Its translation: CSVVIYDEQFF.